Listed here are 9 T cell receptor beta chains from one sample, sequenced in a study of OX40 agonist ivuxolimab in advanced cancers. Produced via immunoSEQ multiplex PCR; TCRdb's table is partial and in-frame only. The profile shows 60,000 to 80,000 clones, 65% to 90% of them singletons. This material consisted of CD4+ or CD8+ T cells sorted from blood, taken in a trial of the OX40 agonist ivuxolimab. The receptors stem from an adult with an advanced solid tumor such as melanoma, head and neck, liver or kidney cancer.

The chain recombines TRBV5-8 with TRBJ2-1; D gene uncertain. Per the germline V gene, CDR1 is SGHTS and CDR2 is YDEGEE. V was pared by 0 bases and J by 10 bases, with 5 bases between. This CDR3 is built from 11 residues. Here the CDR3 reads CASSLAWEQFF. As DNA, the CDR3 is TGTGCCAGCAGCTTGGCTTGGGAGCAGTTCTTC.

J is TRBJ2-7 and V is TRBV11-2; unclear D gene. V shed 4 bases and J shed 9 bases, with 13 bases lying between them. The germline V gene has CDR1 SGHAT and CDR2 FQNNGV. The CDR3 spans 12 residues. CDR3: CASSSQEIGQYF. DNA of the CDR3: TGTGCCAGCAGCTCCCAGGAAATCGGGCAGTACTTC.

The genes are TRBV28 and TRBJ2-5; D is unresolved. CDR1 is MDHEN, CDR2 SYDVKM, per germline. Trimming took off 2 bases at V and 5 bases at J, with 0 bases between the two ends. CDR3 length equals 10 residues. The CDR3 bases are TGTGCCAGCAGTTTAGAGACCCAGTACTTC. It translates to CASSLETQYF.

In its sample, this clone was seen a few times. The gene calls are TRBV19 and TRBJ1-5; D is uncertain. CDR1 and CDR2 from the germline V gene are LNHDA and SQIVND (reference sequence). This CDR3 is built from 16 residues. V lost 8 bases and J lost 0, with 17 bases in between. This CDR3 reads CASRPRTDYSNQPQHF. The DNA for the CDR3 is TGTGCCAGTCGCCCCCGGACGGACTATAGCAATCAGCCCCAGCATTTT.

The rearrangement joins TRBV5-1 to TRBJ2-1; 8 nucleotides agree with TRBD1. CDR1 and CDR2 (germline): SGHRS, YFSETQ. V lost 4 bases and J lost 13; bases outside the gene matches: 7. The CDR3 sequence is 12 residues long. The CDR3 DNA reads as TGCGCCAGCAGCATAGACAGGGGTGGTCAGTTCTTC. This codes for CASSIDRGGQFF.

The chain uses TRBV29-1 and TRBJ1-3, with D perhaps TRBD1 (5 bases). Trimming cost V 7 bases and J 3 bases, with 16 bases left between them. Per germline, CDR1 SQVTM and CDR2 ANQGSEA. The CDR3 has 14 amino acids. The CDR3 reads CSATSGSGGNTIYF. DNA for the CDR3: TGCAGCGCCACATCAGGGTCCGGTGGAAACACCATATATTTT.

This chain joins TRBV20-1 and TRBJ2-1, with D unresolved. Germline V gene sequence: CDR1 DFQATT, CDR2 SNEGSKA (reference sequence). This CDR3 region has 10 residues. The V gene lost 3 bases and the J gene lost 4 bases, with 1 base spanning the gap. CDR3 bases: TGCAGTGCTAGTTACAATGAGCAGTTCTTC. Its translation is CSASYNEQFF.

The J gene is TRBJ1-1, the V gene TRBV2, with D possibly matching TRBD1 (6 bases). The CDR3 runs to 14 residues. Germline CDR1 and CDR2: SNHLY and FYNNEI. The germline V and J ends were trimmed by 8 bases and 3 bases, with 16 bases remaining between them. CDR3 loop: CASQRDIDDTEAFF. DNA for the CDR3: TGTGCCAGCCAAAGGGACATCGATGACACTGAAGCTTTCTTT.

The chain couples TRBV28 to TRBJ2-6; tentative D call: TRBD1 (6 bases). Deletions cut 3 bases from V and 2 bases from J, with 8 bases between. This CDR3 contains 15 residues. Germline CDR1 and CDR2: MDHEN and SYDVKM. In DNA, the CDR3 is TGTGCCAGCAGTTTGGGGGCTACTGGGGCCAACGTCCTGACTTTC. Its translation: CASSLGATGANVLTF.